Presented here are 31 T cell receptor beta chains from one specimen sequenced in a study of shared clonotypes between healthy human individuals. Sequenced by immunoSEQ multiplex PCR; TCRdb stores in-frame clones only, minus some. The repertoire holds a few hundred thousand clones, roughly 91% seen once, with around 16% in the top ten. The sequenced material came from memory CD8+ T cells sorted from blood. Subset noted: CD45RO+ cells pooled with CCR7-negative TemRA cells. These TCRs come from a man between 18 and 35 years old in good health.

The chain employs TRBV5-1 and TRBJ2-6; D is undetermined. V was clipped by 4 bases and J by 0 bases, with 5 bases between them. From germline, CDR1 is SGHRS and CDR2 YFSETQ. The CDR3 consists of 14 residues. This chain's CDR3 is CASSGSSGANVLTF. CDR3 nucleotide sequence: TGCGCCAGCAGCGGAAGCTCTGGGGCCAACGTCCTGACTTTC.

As DNA, the CDR3 is TGTGCCAGCAGTGCTGGCAGGGGGAACACTGAAGCTTTCTTT. Amino acids: CASSAGRGNTEAFF. The rearrangement joins TRBV6-4 to TRBJ1-1, with D maybe TRBD1 (6 bases). V was clipped by 4 bases and J by 1 base, with 10 bases between them. Germline-derived CDR1 and CDR2 are MRHNA and SNTAGT. CDR3 length equals 14 residues.

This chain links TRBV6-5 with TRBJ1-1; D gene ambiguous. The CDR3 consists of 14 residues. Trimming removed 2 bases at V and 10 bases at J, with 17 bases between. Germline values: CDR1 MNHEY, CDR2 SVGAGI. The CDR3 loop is CASSYGEEVEGAFF. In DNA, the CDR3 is TGTGCCAGCAGTTACGGAGAGGAGGTCGAGGGAGCTTTCTTT.

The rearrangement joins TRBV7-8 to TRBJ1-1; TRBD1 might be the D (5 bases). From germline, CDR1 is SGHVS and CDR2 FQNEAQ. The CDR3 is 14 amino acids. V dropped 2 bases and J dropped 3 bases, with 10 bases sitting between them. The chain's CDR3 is CASSLWGVDTEAFF. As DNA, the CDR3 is TGTGCCAGCAGCTTATGGGGGGTAGACACTGAAGCTTTCTTT.

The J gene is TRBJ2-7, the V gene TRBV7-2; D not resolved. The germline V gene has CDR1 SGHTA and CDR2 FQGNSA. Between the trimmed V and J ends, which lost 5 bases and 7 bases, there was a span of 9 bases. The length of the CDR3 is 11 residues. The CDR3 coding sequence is TGTGCCAGCAGCATTGCCGGGGAGCAGTACTTC. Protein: CASSIAGEQYF.

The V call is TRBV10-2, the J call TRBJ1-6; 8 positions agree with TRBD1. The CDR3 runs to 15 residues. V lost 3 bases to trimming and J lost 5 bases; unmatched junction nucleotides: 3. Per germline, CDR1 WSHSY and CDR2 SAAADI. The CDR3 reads CASSDRTGNNSPLHF. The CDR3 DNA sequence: TGCGCCAGCAGTGACAGGACAGGGAATAATTCACCCCTCCACTTT.

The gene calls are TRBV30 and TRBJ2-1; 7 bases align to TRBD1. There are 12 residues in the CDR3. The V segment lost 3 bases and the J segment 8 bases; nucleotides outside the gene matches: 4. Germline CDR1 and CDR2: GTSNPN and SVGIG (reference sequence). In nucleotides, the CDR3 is TGTGCCTGGAGCGATGACAGGGATGAGCAGTTCTTC. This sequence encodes CAWSDDRDEQFF.

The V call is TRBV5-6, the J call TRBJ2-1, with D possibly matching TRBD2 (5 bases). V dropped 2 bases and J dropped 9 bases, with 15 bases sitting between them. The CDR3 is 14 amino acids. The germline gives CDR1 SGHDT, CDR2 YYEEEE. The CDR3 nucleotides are TGTGCCAGCAGCTTTGTTAGCGCGACGGGTGAGCAGTTCTTC. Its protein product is CASSFVSATGEQFF.

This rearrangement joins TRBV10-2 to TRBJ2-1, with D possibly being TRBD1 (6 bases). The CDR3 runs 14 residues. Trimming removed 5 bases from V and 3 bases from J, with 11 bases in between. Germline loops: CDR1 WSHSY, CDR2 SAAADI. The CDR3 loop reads CASSLGALYNEQFF. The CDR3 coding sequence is TGCGCCAGCAGTCTGGGGGCTCTCTACAATGAGCAGTTCTTC.

For the CDR3, the DNA is TGTGCCAGCAGCTTGTGGGGAGGTTCTAACTATGGCTACACCTTC. It encodes CASSLWGGSNYGYTF. The chain combines TRBV5-4 with TRBJ1-2, with D unresolved. Deletions cut 1 base from V and 0 bases from J, with 10 bases between. Germline CDR1 and CDR2: SGHNT and YYREEE (reference sequence). The CDR3 is 15 amino acids.

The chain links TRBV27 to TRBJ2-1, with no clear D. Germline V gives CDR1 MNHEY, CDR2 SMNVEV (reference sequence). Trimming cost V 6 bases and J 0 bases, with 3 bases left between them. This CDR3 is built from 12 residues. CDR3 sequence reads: CASRASYNEQFF. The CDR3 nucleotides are TGTGCCAGCAGGGCCTCCTACAATGAGCAGTTCTTC.

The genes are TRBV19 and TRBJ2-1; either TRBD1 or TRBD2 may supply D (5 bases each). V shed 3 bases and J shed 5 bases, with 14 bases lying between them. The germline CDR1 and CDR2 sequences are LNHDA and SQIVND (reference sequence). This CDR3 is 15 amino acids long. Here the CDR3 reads CASSMGPLMNNEQFF. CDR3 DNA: TGTGCCAGTAGTATGGGACCACTTATGAACAATGAGCAGTTCTTC.

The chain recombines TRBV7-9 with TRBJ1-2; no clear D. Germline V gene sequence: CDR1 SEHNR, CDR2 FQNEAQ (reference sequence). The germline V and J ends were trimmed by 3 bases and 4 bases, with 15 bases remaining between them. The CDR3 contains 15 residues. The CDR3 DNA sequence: TGTGCCAGCAGCTTGGGGTCAGGCCCCTTCTATGGCTACACCTTC. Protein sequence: CASSLGSGPFYGYTF.

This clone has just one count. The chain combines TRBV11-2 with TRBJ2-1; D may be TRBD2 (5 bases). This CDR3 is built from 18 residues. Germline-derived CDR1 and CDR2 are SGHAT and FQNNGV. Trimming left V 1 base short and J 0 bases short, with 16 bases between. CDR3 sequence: CASSLARGLKSSYNEQFF. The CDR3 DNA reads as TGTGCCAGCAGCTTAGCGAGAGGGCTCAAGAGCTCCTACAATGAGCAGTTCTTC.

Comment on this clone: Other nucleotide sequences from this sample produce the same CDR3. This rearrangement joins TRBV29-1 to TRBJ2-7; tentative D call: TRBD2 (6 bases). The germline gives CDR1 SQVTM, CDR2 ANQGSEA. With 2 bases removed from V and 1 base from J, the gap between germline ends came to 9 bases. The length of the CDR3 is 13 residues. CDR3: CSVETGVSYEQYF. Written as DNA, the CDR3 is TGCAGCGTTGAAACGGGGGTTTCCTACGAGCAGTACTTC.

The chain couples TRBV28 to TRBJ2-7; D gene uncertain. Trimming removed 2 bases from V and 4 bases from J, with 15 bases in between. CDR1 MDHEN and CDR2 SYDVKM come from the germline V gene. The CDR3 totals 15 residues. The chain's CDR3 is CASSLVGSSRYEQYF. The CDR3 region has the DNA TGTGCCAGCAGTTTAGTCGGGTCTTCCCGGTACGAGCAGTACTTC.

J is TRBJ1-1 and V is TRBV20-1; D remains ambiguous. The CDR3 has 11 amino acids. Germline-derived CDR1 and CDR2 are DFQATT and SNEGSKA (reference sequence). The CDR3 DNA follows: TGCAGGGACGGGTTGAACACTGAAGCTTTCTTT. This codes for CRDGLNTEAFF.

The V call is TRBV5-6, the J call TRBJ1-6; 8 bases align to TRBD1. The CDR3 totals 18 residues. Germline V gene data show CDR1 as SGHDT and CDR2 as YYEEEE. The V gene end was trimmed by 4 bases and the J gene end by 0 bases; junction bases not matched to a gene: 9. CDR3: CASSNWDRLSSYNSPLHF. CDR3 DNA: TGTGCCAGCAGCAATTGGGACAGGTTGAGCTCCTATAATTCACCCCTCCACTTT.

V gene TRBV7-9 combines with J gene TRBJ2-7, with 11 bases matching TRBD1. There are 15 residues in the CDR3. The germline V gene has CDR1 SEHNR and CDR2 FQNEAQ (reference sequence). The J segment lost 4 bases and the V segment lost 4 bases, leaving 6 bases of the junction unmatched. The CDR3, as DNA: TGTGCCAGCAGCTCCGCCGGACAGGGGGCGTACGAGCAGTACTTC. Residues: CASSSAGQGAYEQYF.

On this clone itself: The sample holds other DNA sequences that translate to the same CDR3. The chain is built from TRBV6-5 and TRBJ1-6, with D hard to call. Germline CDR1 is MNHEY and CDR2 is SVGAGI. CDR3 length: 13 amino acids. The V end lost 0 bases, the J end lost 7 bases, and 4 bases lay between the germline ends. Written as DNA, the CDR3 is TGTGCCAGCAGTTACTCGGGGAATTCACCCCTCCACTTT. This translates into CASSYSGNSPLHF.

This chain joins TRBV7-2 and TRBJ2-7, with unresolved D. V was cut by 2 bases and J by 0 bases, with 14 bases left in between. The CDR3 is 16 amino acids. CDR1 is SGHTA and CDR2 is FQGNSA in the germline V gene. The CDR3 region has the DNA TGTGCCAGCAGCTTATTCTCTCAGGAGCTCTCCTACGAGCAGTACTTC. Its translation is CASSLFSQELSYEQYF.

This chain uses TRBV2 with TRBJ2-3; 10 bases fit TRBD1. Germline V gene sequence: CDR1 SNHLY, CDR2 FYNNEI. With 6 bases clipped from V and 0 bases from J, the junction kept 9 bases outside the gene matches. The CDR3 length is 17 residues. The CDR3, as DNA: TGTGCCAGCAGGGACCGCCGGGACAGGGGTAGCACAGATACGCAGTATTTT. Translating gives CASRDRRDRGSTDTQYF.

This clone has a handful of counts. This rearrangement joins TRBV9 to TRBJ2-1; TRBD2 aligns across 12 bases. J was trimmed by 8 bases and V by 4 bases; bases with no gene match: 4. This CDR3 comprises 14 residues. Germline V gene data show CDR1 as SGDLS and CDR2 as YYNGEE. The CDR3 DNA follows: TGTGCCAGCAGCTCTAGCGGGAGGGCGGATGAGCAGTTCTTC. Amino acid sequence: CASSSSGRADEQFF. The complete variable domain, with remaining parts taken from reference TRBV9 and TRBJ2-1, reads DSGVTQTPKHLITATGQRVTLRCSPRSGDLSVYWYQQSLDQGLQFLIQYYNGEERAKGNILERFSAQQFPDLHSELNLSSLELGDSALYFCASSSSGRADEQFFGPGTRLTVL.

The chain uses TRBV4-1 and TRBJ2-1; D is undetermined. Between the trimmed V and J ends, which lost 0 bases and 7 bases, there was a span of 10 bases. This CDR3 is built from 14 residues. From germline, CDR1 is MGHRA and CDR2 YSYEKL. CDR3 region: CASSQDSGLNEQFF. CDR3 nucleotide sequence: TGCGCCAGCAGCCAAGATTCCGGTCTGAATGAGCAGTTCTTC.

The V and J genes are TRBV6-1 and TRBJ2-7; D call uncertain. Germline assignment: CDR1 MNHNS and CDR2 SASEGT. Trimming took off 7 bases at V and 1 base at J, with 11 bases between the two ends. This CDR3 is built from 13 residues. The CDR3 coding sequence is TGTGCCAGCACCCTACAGAGTTCCTACGAGCAGTACTTC. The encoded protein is CASTLQSSYEQYF.

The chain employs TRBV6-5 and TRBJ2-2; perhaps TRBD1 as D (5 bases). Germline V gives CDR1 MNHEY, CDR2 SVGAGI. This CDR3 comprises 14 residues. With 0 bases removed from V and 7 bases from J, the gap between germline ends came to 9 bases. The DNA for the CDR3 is TGTGCCAGCAGTTACTCAGGGGTGCACGGGGAGCTGTTTTTT. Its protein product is CASSYSGVHGELFF.

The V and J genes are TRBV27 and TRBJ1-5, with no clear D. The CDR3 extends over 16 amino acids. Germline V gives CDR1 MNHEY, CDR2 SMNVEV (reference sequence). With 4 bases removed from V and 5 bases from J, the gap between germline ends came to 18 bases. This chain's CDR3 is CASSSREGKRDQPQHF. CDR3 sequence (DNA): TGTGCCAGCAGTTCCCGAGAGGGAAAGAGGGATCAGCCCCAGCATTTT.

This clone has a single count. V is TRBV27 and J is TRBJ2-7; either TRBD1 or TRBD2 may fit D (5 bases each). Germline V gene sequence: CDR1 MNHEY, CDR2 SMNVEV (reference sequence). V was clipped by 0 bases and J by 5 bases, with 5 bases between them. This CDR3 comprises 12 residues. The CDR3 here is CASSLSGDEQYF. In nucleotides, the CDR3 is TGTGCCAGCAGTTTATCGGGGGACGAGCAGTACTTC.

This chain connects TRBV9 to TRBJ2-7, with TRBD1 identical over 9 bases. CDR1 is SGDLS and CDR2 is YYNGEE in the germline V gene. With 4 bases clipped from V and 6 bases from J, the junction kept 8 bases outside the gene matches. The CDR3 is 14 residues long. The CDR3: CASSPFGTGPEQYF. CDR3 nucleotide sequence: TGTGCCAGCAGCCCTTTTGGGACAGGGCCCGAGCAGTACTTC.

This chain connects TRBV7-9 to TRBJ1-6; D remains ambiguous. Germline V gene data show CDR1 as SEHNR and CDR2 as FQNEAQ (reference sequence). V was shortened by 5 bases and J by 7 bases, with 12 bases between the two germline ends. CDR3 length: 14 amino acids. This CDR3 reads CASSPDFGNSPLHF. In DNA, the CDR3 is TGTGCCAGCAGCCCTGACTTTGGGAATTCACCCCTCCACTTT. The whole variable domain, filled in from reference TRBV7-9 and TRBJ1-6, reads DTGVSQNPRHKITKRGQNVTFRCDPISEHNRLYWYRQTLGQGPEFLTYFQNEAQLEKSRLLSDRFSAERPKGSFSTLEIQRTEQGDSAMYLCASSPDFGNSPLHFGNGTRLTVT.

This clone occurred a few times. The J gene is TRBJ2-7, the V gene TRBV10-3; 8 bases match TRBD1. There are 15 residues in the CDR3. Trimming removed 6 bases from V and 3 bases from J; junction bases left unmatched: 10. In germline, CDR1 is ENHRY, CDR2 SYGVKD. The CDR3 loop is CAISDPQGVGYEQYF. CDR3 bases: TGTGCCATCAGCGACCCACAGGGGGTGGGCTACGAGCAGTACTTC.